The 10 T cell receptor beta chains below come from one sample, sequenced in a study of blood T cell repertoires in COVID-19. Sequencing was performed with immunoSEQ multiplex PCR; in TCRdb, only in-frame clones are kept and a portion is missing. The sample contains 150,000 to 200,000 clones, 65% to 90% of which appear only once. The source material was peripheral blood. The receptors stem from a man in his forties or fifties with active or convalescent COVID-19.

CDR3 in DNA: TGCAGCGTCCTGGCTGCGGACACTGAAGCTTTCTTT. This encodes CSVLAADTEAFF. The rearrangement joins TRBV29-1 to TRBJ1-1; D not certain. Trimming took 6 bases from V and 3 from J, leaving 11 bases between them. The germline gives CDR1 SQVTM, CDR2 ANQGSEA. The CDR3 contains 12 residues.

The V call is TRBV10-3, the J call TRBJ2-3; maybe TRBD1 (5 bases). The V and J ends lost 2 bases and 6 bases respectively, with 9 bases between them. From germline, CDR1 is ENHRY and CDR2 SYGVKD. CDR3 length: 13 amino acids. The CDR3 loop reads CAISEPPGDTQYF. The CDR3 DNA reads as TGTGCCATCAGTGAGCCCCCAGGGGATACGCAGTATTTT.

The chain carries TRBV18 and TRBJ1-1; 8 positions agree with TRBD1. The CDR3 loop spans 16 amino acids. Germline V gene data show CDR1 as KGHSH and CDR2 as LQKENI. V was pared by 4 bases and J by 1 base, with 8 bases of the junction left unmatched. The CDR3 nucleotides are TGTGCCAGCTCACAACCGTGGACAGGGAGGAACACTGAAGCTTTCTTT. It yields the protein CASSQPWTGRNTEAFF. The full variable domain, with the rest looked up from reference TRBV18 and TRBJ1-1, is NAGVMQNPRHLVRRRGQEARLRCSPMKGHSHVYWYRQLPEEGLKFMVYLQKENIIDESGMPKERFSAEFPKEGPSILRIQQVVRGDSAAYFCASSQPWTGRNTEAFFGQGTRLTVV.

The chain recombines TRBV4-2 with TRBJ1-1; 7 nucleotides line up with TRBD1. The CDR3 totals 15 residues. J was trimmed by 3 bases and V by 5 bases; bases with no gene match: 9. The germline gives CDR1 LGHNA, CDR2 YNFKEQ. For the CDR3, the DNA is TGTGCCAGCAGCATACGGGACAGCTACCACACTGAAGCTTTCTTT. Translated: CASSIRDSYHTEAFF.

This sequence joins TRBV19 and TRBJ1-2; maybe TRBD1 (6 bases). CDR1 is LNHDA and CDR2 is SQIVND in the germline V gene (reference sequence). The CDR3 runs to 13 residues. Trimming cost V 6 bases and J 5 bases, with 13 bases left between them. The chain's CDR3 is CASSRQVDYGYTF. CDR3 nucleotide sequence: TGTGCCAGTAGCCGACAGGTCGATTATGGCTACACCTTC.

V is TRBV5-1 and J is TRBJ1-4, with D uncertain. The CDR3 is 16 amino acids. V dropped 5 bases and J dropped 6 bases, with 20 bases sitting between them. CDR1 is SGHRS, CDR2 YFSETQ, per germline. In DNA form, the CDR3 reads TGCGCCAGCAGACCCGATCCCCAGGCCTTACATGAAAAACTGTTTTTT. Translated, it gives CASRPDPQALHEKLFF. The full variable domain, rest sourced from reference TRBV5-1 and TRBJ1-4, is KAGVTQTPRYLIKTRGQQVTLSCSPISGHRSVSWYQQTPGQGLQFLFEYFSETQRNKGNFPGRFSGRQFSNSRSEMNVSTLELGDSALYLCASRPDPQALHEKLFFGSGTQLSVL.

Comment on this clone: It may be a read error: a sequence one base away is much more abundant. This CDR3 is also generated by other DNA sequences in the sample. The V gene is TRBV3-1 (or the pseudogene TRBV3-2), the J gene TRBJ2-5; 9 bases match TRBD2. With 6 bases clipped from V and 5 bases from J, the junction kept 16 bases outside the gene matches. This CDR3 has 17 residues. Germline values: CDR1 LGHDT, CDR2 YNNKEL (reference sequence). The CDR3 reads CASSPPLGGRASETQYF. The CDR3 DNA follows: TGTGCCAGCAGTCCACCCCTCGGCGGGAGGGCCTCTGAGACCCAGTACTTC.

The gene calls are TRBV5-6 and TRBJ2-1; D is ambiguous. This CDR3 spans 16 amino acids. Trimming removed 0 bases from V and 3 bases from J, with 13 bases in between. CDR1 and CDR2 (germline): SGHDT, YYEEEE. CDR3 bases: TGTGCCAGCAGCTTGGTGTTAGCTCCTCTCTACAATGAGCAGTTCTTC. It is translated as CASSLVLAPLYNEQFF. The complete variable domain, with remaining parts taken from reference TRBV5-6 and TRBJ2-1, reads DAGVTQSPTHLIKTRGQQVTLRCSPKSGHDTVSWYQQALGQGPQFIFQYYEEEERQRGNFPDRFSGHQFPNYSSELNVNALLLGDSALYLCASSLVLAPLYNEQFFGPGTRLTVL.

This clone was detected only once. The J gene is TRBJ1-1, the V gene TRBV27; 12 positions agree with TRBD1. The CDR3 has 16 residues. Trimming took 4 bases from V and 10 from J; bases not matched to a gene: 13. Per germline, CDR1 MNHEY and CDR2 SMNVEV (reference sequence). CDR3 loop: CASSWGDRGLLGGAFF. The CDR3 coding sequence is TGTGCCAGCAGTTGGGGGGACAGGGGGCTACTAGGGGGAGCTTTCTTT.

The table lists this clone with a count of one. V usage is TRBV6-5 and J usage is TRBJ1-3; D gene uncertain. V gave up 8 bases and J gave up 1 base, with 6 bases separating them. Germline-derived CDR1 and CDR2 are MNHEY and SVGAGI. This CDR3 region has 12 residues. The CDR3 region has the DNA TGTGCCAGCTTCGCGTCTGGAAACACCATATATTTT. Translation: CASFASGNTIYF.